This TCR beta chain stems from a study of PD-L1 blockade in urothelial cancer. In the study overall: Samples of blood were analyzed 3 weeks (second dose) and 6 weeks after treatment start.

The time point is: pretreatment peripheral blood. Sequencing used immunoSEQ multiplex PCR; TCRdb keeps in-frame clones, though not all of them. Of 48,000 or so clones in the sample, roughly 85% were seen once. Germline values: CDR1 SGHRS, CDR2 YFSETQ. The CDR3 extends over 15 amino acids. J was trimmed by 2 bases and V by 5 bases; bases with no gene match: 6. Source: PBMCs, taken around atezolizumab (anti-PD-L1) treatment. The clonotype was recovered from a woman aged 60-75 years with urothelial cancer. The chain employs TRBV5-1 and TRBJ2-1, with 8 bases matching TRBD1. In nucleotides, the CDR3 is TGCGCCAGCAGGATAGACAGGGGTGCCTACAATGAGCAGTTCTTC. Its protein product is CASRIDRGAYNEQFF.